The 25 T cell receptor beta chains given below trace back to one sample, sequenced in a study of PD-L1 blockade in urothelial cancer. Generated by immunoSEQ multiplex PCR, the TCRdb table keeps only in-frame clones and is missing some. Among tens of thousands of clones listed, around 84% were seen once. Time point reported: pretreatment peripheral blood. Sequenced here: PBMCs, sampled around atezolizumab (anti-PD-L1) treatment. Receptors originate from a man aged 55 to 70 with urothelial cancer.

The chain employs TRBV5-1 and TRBJ2-4, with D perhaps TRBD1 (6 bases). V lost 0 bases and J lost 0, with 16 bases in between. Germline-derived CDR1 and CDR2 are SGHRS and YFSETQ. CDR3 size: 18 residues. CDR3 sequence reads: CASSLGQVTRLAKNIQYF. The CDR3 DNA reads TGCGCCAGCAGCTTGGGACAGGTTACGAGACTAGCCAAAAACATTCAGTACTTC.

This clone was picked up one time. This rearrangement joins TRBV28 to TRBJ2-1, with TRBD2 as a possible D gene (6 bases). The CDR3 totals 16 residues. CDR1 MDHEN and CDR2 SYDVKM come from the germline V gene. The V end was cut by 3 bases, the J end by 0 bases, with 12 bases between. CDR3 in amino acids: CASSLEGVGSYNEQFF. Here the CDR3 DNA reads TGTGCCAGCAGTTTGGAGGGAGTAGGCTCCTACAATGAGCAGTTCTTC.

V usage is TRBV6-6 and J usage is TRBJ2-7; 11 positions agree with TRBD1. CDR3 length: 15 amino acids. J lost 3 bases, V lost 6 bases, and 7 bases had no gene match. From germline, CDR1 is MNHNY and CDR2 SVGAGI (reference sequence). Here the CDR3 DNA reads TGTGCCAGCAGCTCAGGAGGGACAGGGGGCTACGAGCAGTACTTC. It yields the protein CASSSGGTGGYEQYF.

The chain links TRBV9 to TRBJ2-3; no clear D gene. The length of the CDR3 is 15 residues. V was shortened by 0 bases and J by 0 bases, with 8 bases between the two germline ends. Germline V gives CDR1 SGDLS, CDR2 YYNGEE. CDR3 nucleotides: TGTGCCAGCAGCGTAGCTCTATATAGCACAGATACGCAGTATTTT. Protein sequence: CASSVALYSTDTQYF.

The rearrangement uses TRBV6-5 and TRBJ2-7; the match to TRBD2 covers 9 bases. The CDR3 is 15 residues long. The germline gives CDR1 MNHEY, CDR2 SVGAGI. With 0 bases clipped from V and 3 bases from J, the junction kept 3 bases outside the gene matches. In nucleotides, the CDR3 is TGTGCCAGCAGTTACTCGATTAGCGGGAGCTACGAGCAGTACTTC. It translates to CASSYSISGSYEQYF.

The V and J genes are TRBV28 and TRBJ2-1; 8 nucleotides agree with TRBD2. The germline CDR1 and CDR2 sequences are MDHEN and SYDVKM. The CDR3 consists of 14 residues. The V gene end was trimmed by 7 bases and the J gene end by 9 bases; junction bases not matched to a gene: 11. CDR3 nucleotide sequence: TGTGCCAGCAATAACGGGGGGGTTAGGGGTGAGCAGTTCTTC. Translating it yields CASNNGGVRGEQFF.

This clone was counted a few times. This chain connects TRBV7-6 to TRBJ2-1; 7 bases match TRBD2. Trimming removed 8 bases from V and 7 bases from J; junction bases left unmatched: 5. Germline CDR1 reads SGHVS; CDR2 reads FNYEAQ. This CDR3 contains 12 residues. The CDR3 region has the DNA TGTGCCAGCGGGGGGGATGGAAATGAGCAGTTCTTC. This gives the protein CASGGDGNEQFF. The full variable domain, its missing parts supplied by reference TRBV7-6 and TRBJ2-1, is GAGVSQSPRYKVTKRGQDVALRCDPISGHVSLYWYRQALGQGPEFLTYFNYEAQQDKSGLPNDRFSAERPEGSISTLTIQRTEQRDSAMYRCASGGDGNEQFFGPGTRLTVL.

The gene calls are TRBV9 and TRBJ2-3, with TRBD1 identical over 7 bases. The CDR3 consists of 15 residues. Losses at the gene ends were 5 bases for V and 1 base for J; bases not matched to a gene: 7. CDR1 is SGDLS and CDR2 is YYNGEE in the germline V gene. The CDR3 DNA reads as TGTGCCAGCAGGAAAGGGGGCGGTGGCACAGATACGCAGTATTTT. This gives the protein CASRKGGGGTDTQYF.

The chain is built from TRBV19 and TRBJ2-3, with D perhaps matching TRBD2 (6 bases). The germline V gene has CDR1 LNHDA and CDR2 SQIVND (reference sequence). CDR3 length: 13 residues. V lost 5 bases and J lost 6, with 12 bases in between. The CDR3 DNA follows: TGTGCCAGTAGTTCCCTCCGGGGGGATACGCAGTATTTT. Amino acid sequence: CASSSLRGDTQYF.

The J gene is TRBJ2-2, the V gene TRBV2; 10 bases are a match to TRBD1. Unmatched junction bases numbered 10, after V lost 5 bases and J lost 4 bases. CDR1 is SNHLY, CDR2 FYNNEI, per germline. CDR3 length equals 17 residues. CDR3 protein: CASSRPGTGAVTGELFF. CDR3 DNA sequence: TGTGCCAGCAGTCGTCCTGGGACAGGGGCGGTCACCGGGGAGCTGTTTTTT.

The J gene is TRBJ2-1, the V gene TRBV6-1; possible D gene TRBD2, 5 bases. The CDR3 is 15 amino acids. Germline V gene data show CDR1 as MNHNS and CDR2 as SASEGT. V was trimmed by 1 base and J by 4 bases, leaving 11 bases between them. Written as DNA, the CDR3 is TGTGCCAGCAGTGAAGGACTATCAGCGTACAATGAGCAGTTCTTC. Residues: CASSEGLSAYNEQFF.

The CDR3 DNA reads as TGTGCCAGTAGTATAGTCGGGACAGGGGGTATTTATGAGCAGTTCTTC. Translating gives CASSIVGTGGIYEQFF. The V gene is TRBV19, the J gene TRBJ2-1; 11 nucleotides agree with TRBD1. The CDR3 contains 16 residues. CDR1 is LNHDA, CDR2 SQIVND, per germline (reference sequence). V gave up 1 base and J gave up 8 bases; unmatched junction bases: 7.

The chain has TRBV2 and TRBJ2-3; D is perhaps TRBD1 (5 bases). V lost 8 bases to trimming and J lost 10 bases, with 16 bases between them. The CDR3 length is 12 residues. Germline V gene data show CDR1 as SNHLY and CDR2 as FYNNEI. For the CDR3, the DNA is TGTGCCAGCGTCCAGGGAAACGGATCGCAGTATTTT. Translated: CASVQGNGSQYF.

This chain links TRBV7-9 with TRBJ2-1; maybe TRBD2 (6 bases). Germline values: CDR1 SEHNR, CDR2 FQNEAQ (reference sequence). The V end lost 2 bases, the J end lost 6 bases, and 14 bases lay between the germline ends. This CDR3 spans 15 amino acids. Written as DNA, the CDR3 is TGTGCCAGCAGCTTATTAGCGGAGTCCACCAATGAGCAGTTCTTC. Amino acid sequence: CASSLLAESTNEQFF.

The chain employs TRBV28 and TRBJ2-1; 10 bases map to TRBD1. V gave up 5 bases and J gave up 1 base; unmatched junction bases: 2. This CDR3 has 15 amino acids. Germline CDR1 MDHEN, CDR2 SYDVKM. The CDR3 coding sequence is TGTGCCAGCAGTCGACAGGGGGCATCCTACAATGAGCAGTTCTTC. Protein sequence: CASSRQGASYNEQFF.

This chain uses TRBV7-3 with TRBJ2-1; TRBD2 matches at 8 bases. This CDR3 is 17 amino acids long. The junction had 14 bases not matched to a gene; V was cut back by 1 base and J by 9 bases. Germline lookup yields CDR1 SGHTA and CDR2 FQGTGA. The CDR3 is CASSLSTGTRRSSEQFF. The CDR3 DNA is TGTGCCAGCAGCTTAAGTACCGGGACTAGAAGGTCGAGTGAGCAGTTCTTC.

The V call is TRBV9, the J call TRBJ1-3; the match to TRBD1 covers 7 bases. V was pared by 0 bases and J by 0 bases, with 12 bases of the junction left unmatched. The CDR3 is 19 residues long. Germline V CDR1 and CDR2: SGDLS, YYNGEE. Written as DNA, the CDR3 is TGTGCCAGCAGCGTAGCTTTGACGAGACAGGGCTACTCTGGAAACACCATATATTTT. This gives the protein CASSVALTRQGYSGNTIYF.

The chain combines TRBV7-2 with TRBJ2-7, with a tentative D call TRBD1 (6 bases). The V and J ends lost 0 bases and 7 bases respectively, with 7 bases between them. The germline V gene encodes CDR1 SGHTA and CDR2 FQGNSA. The CDR3 runs 12 residues. The chain's CDR3 is CASSLAQGEQYF. For the CDR3, the DNA is TGTGCCAGCAGCTTAGCGCAGGGGGAGCAGTACTTC. The entire variable domain, with the rest obtained from reference TRBV7-2 and TRBJ2-7, is as follows: GAGVSQSPSNKVTEKGKDVELRCDPISGHTALYWYRQSLGQGLEFLIYFQGNSAPDKSGLPSDRFSAERTGGSVSTLTIQRTQQEDSAVYLCASSLAQGEQYFGPGTRLTVT.

This clone was recorded once. The rearrangement links TRBV2 to TRBJ1-2; no definite D call. V lost 6 bases and J lost 4, with 18 bases in between. The CDR3 loop spans 15 amino acids. The V gene's germline CDR1 is SNHLY and CDR2 FYNNEI. This chain's CDR3 is CASSPSEGIGYGYTF. For the CDR3, the DNA is TGTGCCAGCAGCCCGTCGGAGGGAATCGGCTATGGCTACACCTTC.

J is TRBJ2-7 and V is TRBV13; possibly TRBD1 for D (6 bases). Germline values: CDR1 PRHDT, CDR2 FYEKMQ (reference sequence). Trimming cost V 1 base and J 1 base, with 11 bases left between them. This CDR3 is built from 15 residues. The CDR3 region has the DNA TGTGCCAGCAGCTTAGATAGGGGGAGATCCTACGAGCAGTACTTC. It is translated as CASSLDRGRSYEQYF.

This clone was seen a single time. CDR3 bases: TGTGCCAGCAGTTATAACTACGAGCAGTACTTC. This translates into CASSYNYEQYF. V gene TRBV28 combines with J gene TRBJ2-7; D is ambiguous. The V gene lost 4 bases and the J gene lost 3 bases, with 4 bases spanning the gap. The CDR3 is 11 residues long. Germline values: CDR1 MDHEN, CDR2 SYDVKM.

The chain has TRBV6-6 and TRBJ2-7; 7 nucleotides agree with TRBD2. V shed 3 bases and J 3 bases; nucleotides not matched to a gene: 11. Germline CDR1 MNHNY, CDR2 SVGAGI (reference sequence). The CDR3 is made up of 16 amino acids. CDR3 region: CASSYDLAETLYEQYF. DNA for the CDR3: TGTGCCAGCAGTTATGATCTAGCGGAAACCCTCTACGAGCAGTACTTC.

The CDR3 DNA reads as TGTGCCAGTAGTCCGCTAACAGGAGCTCTCTATGGCTACACCTTC. Protein sequence: CASSPLTGALYGYTF. The rearrangement links TRBV19 to TRBJ1-2; a possible D gene is TRBD1 (5 bases). Germline loops: CDR1 LNHDA, CDR2 SQIVND (reference sequence). This CDR3 region has 15 residues. The germline V and J ends were trimmed by 5 bases and 4 bases, with 17 bases remaining between them.

The chain joins TRBV5-1 to TRBJ1-1; D is perhaps TRBD1 (5 bases). Germline V gene data show CDR1 as SGHRS and CDR2 as YFSETQ. This CDR3 region has 13 residues. The V end lost 4 bases, the J end lost 5 bases, and 12 bases lay between the germline ends. For the CDR3, the DNA is TGCGCCAGCAGCCCGGACCGGGGGACTGAAGCTTTCTTT. The encoded protein is CASSPDRGTEAFF.

The chain links TRBV5-6 to TRBJ2-7; 10 bases are a match to TRBD1. Germline assignment: CDR1 SGHDT and CDR2 YYEEEE. The CDR3 is made up of 15 amino acids. The V gene end was trimmed by 4 bases and the J gene end by 0 bases; junction bases not matched to a gene: 4. The CDR3 DNA follows: TGTGCCAGCAGCGGGACAGGGGCAAGCTCCTACGAGCAGTACTTC. It translates to CASSGTGASSYEQYF.